This note documents a single T cell receptor beta chain sequence. This sample was taken from a study of control samples from healthy donors and cancer patients. Clones were sequenced by immunoSEQ multiplex PCR, and TCRdb holds only the in-frame ones, with some missing. Of about 140,000 clones in the sample, about 90% were seen once. The V segment lost 4 bases and the J segment 5 bases; nucleotides outside the gene matches: 13. This CDR3 contains 17 residues. CDR1 and CDR2 (germline): SGHVS, FNYEAQ. The sequenced sample consisted of blood. This sequence was found in a man between 18 and 35 years old in good health. The rearrangement joins TRBV7-6 to TRBJ2-3; 9 nucleotides match TRBD1. The CDR3 bases are TGTGCCAGCAGCTCTTACAACAGGGGGCTAACTGAAGATACGCAGTATTTT. Its protein product is CASSSYNRGLTEDTQYF.